The rows below give T cell receptor beta chains drawn from one sample of a study of blood T cell repertoires in COVID-19. Clones were sequenced by immunoSEQ multiplex PCR, and TCRdb holds only the in-frame ones, with some missing. The sample shows around 300,000 clones, roughly 85% of them seen only once. The source material was PBMCs or T cells enriched from blood (not recorded which). Receptor source: a woman aged 45-65 years who had recovered from COVID-19. Both conserved end residues are part of each CDR3. D genes are given only for firm matches. Some rows have no size entry. The others give once, few or many, or a class for an expanded clone.

j_gene,v_gene,d_gene,abundance,CDR3nt,CDR3aa
TRBJ1-1,TRBV19,TRBD1,NA,TGTGCCAGTAGTACCGACAGGGACACTGAAGCTTTCTTT,CASSTDRDTEAFF
TRBJ1-2,TRBV11-2,NA,once,TGTGCCAGCAGCATGTCCGGGACTTACACCTTC,CASSMSGTYTF
TRBJ2-2,TRBV7-2,TRBD2,NA,TGTGCCAGCAGCTTATGGGGAGGGACGGAGAACACCGGGGAGCTGTTTTTT,CASSLWGGTENTGELFF
TRBJ1-1,TRBV4-1,TRBD1,NA,TGCGCCAGCAGCCAAGTTATCCTCAGGGGGCGCTGGACTGAAGCTTTCTTT,CASSQVILRGRWTEAFF
TRBJ1-5,TRBV24-1,NA,few,TGTGCCACCAGTGATTTGCGGGCGAGGGAGAGGGGCAATCAGCCCCAGCATTTT,CATSDLRARERGNQPQHF
TRBJ2-3,TRBV2,NA,NA,TGTGCCAGCAGTCCAGGGGCTACTAGCACAGATACGCAGTATTTT,CASSPGATSTDTQYF
TRBJ2-1,TRBV6-4,TRBD1,NA,TGTGCCAGCAGTGACGGGACAGGGGCATCCTACAATGAGCAGTTCTTC,CASSDGTGASYNEQFF
TRBJ1-4,TRBV18,NA,NA,TGTGCCAGCTCATCACAGAGAGCAACTAATGAAAAACTGTTTTTT,CASSSQRATNEKLFF
TRBJ2-1,TRBV6-5,TRBD2,NA,TGTGCCAGCAGTTACGGTGCTAGCGGGGGGTATGAGCAGTTCTTC,CASSYGASGGYEQFF
TRBJ1-1,TRBV9,TRBD1,NA,TGTGCCAGCAGCGATCCGGGACAGCAGGGCACTGAAGCTTTCTTT,CASSDPGQQGTEAFF
TRBJ1-1,TRBV7-9,TRBD1,NA,TGTGCCAGCAGCCGGGGACAGGGGGTCCCTGAAGCTTTCTTT,CASSRGQGVPEAFF
TRBJ1-2,TRBV5-1,NA,NA,TGCGCCAGCAGCTTGGAAACAGGGCGAGGCTACACCTTC,CASSLETGRGYTF
TRBJ2-7,TRBV6-2/TRBV6-3,NA,NA,TGTGCCAGCAGTTACTCGACCGGGGTGTCCTACGAGCAGTACTTC,CASSYSTGVSYEQYF
TRBJ2-2,TRBV6-7,NA,NA,TGTGCCAGCAGTTACGGGACATCGAACACCGGGGAGCTGTTTTTT,CASSYGTSNTGELFF
TRBJ1-5,TRBV19,NA,NA,TGTGCCAGTAGTTATGGGGCAGGGCAGCCCCAGCATTTT,CASSYGAGQPQHF
TRBJ2-1,TRBV7-8,TRBD2,NA,TGTGCCAGCAGCTTAGGAACTAGCGGGACCCCCAATGAGCAGTTCTTC,CASSLGTSGTPNEQFF
TRBJ1-1,TRBV15,TRBD1,NA,TGTGCCACCGGTACAGGGGGCGACACTGAAGCTTTCTTT,CATGTGGDTEAFF
TRBJ2-3,TRBV19,TRBD1,NA,TGTGCCAGTAGGAGAACAGGGGGTAGCACAGATACGCAGTATTTT,CASRRTGGSTDTQYF
TRBJ1-1,TRBV11-1,TRBD1,NA,TGTGCCAGCAGCTCCGGGACAGGGGGAACTGAAGCTTTCTTT,CASSSGTGGTEAFF
TRBJ1-5,TRBV5-5,TRBD1,few,TGTGCCAGCAGCTTGGGGTGGACAGGGGGCAATCAGCCCCAGCATTTT,CASSLGWTGGNQPQHF
TRBJ1-6,TRBV14,NA,NA,TGTGCCAGCAGCCAAGAGAGTCAGGGCCTTTCACCCCTCCACTTT,CASSQESQGLSPLHF
TRBJ2-7,TRBV27,TRBD2,NA,TGTGCCAGCAGTTTAGCGGGAGTGGCGAACGAGCAGTACTTC,CASSLAGVANEQYF
TRBJ1-1,TRBV6-5,NA,NA,TGTGCCAGCACCCCTAGGGGGTACACTGAAGCTTTCTTT,CASTPRGYTEAFF
TRBJ1-3,TRBV12-3/TRBV12-4,NA,NA,TGTGCCAGCAGTTTAGTGAGAGTAAACACCATATATTTT,CASSLVRVNTIYF
TRBJ2-7,TRBV7-9,TRBD2,NA,TGTGCCAGCAGCGAGCGGGAGGGCTCCTACGAGCAGTACTTC,CASSEREGSYEQYF
TRBJ2-5,TRBV5-3,NA,NA,TGTGCCAGAAGACACACAACCCTAGTTCCCCAAGAGACCCAGTACTTC,CARRHTTLVPQETQYF
TRBJ2-7,TRBV28,NA,NA,TGTGCCAGCAGCCCACGACAGAGAAGCTACGAGCAGTACTTC,CASSPRQRSYEQYF
TRBJ2-2,TRBV4-1,NA,NA,TGCGCCAGCAGCCAAAGAACGGAACTAACCGGGGAGCTGTTTTTT,CASSQRTELTGELFF
TRBJ2-7,TRBV19,TRBD1,NA,TGTGCCAGTAGTATCTCAGGGACAGCCCCCTACGAGCAGTACTTC,CASSISGTAPYEQYF
TRBJ2-5,TRBV5-4,NA,NA,TGTGCCAGCAGCATGACAGTCGTCCAAGAGACCCAGTACTTC,CASSMTVVQETQYF
TRBJ1-1,TRBV21-1,NA,few,TGTGCCAGCAGCACGCAGGGGGCCCTGAACACTGAAGCTTTCTTT,CASSTQGALNTEAFF
TRBJ2-5,TRBV11-2,TRBD1,NA,TGTGCCAGCAGCTTATCGGGACAGGGCCAAGAGACCCAGTACTTC,CASSLSGQGQETQYF
TRBJ1-2,TRBV5-1,TRBD1,NA,TGCGCCAGCAGCCGACAGGGTATCGACTACACCTTC,CASSRQGIDYTF
TRBJ1-1,TRBV7-9,NA,NA,TGTGCCAGCAGCTACCCAGGGCAGCCAAGCATAAACATGAACACTGAAGCTTTCTTT,CASSYPGQPSINMNTEAFF
TRBJ1-4,TRBV5-1,NA,NA,TGCGCCAGCAGCTTGGTGGCAGGTGGTCGGGAAAAACTGTTTTTT,CASSLVAGGREKLFF
TRBJ1-5,TRBV3-1/TRBV3-2,NA,NA,TGTGCCAGCAGCTTGGGGGCTTCGAATCAGCCCCAGCATTTT,CASSLGASNQPQHF
TRBJ1-1,TRBV18,NA,NA,TGTGCCAGCTCACCACCTTTCGACACTGAAGCTTTCTTT,CASSPPFDTEAFF
TRBJ2-3,TRBV5-8,TRBD1,NA,TGTGCCAGCAGCTTGGGGGGACAGCGCTCTAGGCGGGATACGCAGTATTTT,CASSLGGQRSRRDTQYF
TRBJ1-4,TRBV19,TRBD1,NA,TGTGCCAGTAGTCTGAGACAGGGGGCGCGGAATGAAAAACTGTTTTTT,CASSLRQGARNEKLFF
TRBJ1-1,TRBV7-3,NA,NA,TGTGCCAGCAGCTCCACAATGAACACTGAAGCTTTCTTT,CASSSTMNTEAFF
TRBJ1-1,TRBV6-5,TRBD1,NA,TGTGCCAGCAGTTTACAGGGGGCTCAGACTGAAGCTTTCTTT,CASSLQGAQTEAFF
TRBJ1-2,TRBV3-1/TRBV3-2,TRBD1,NA,TGTGCCAGCAGCCAAGGGGACAGCACTAACTATGGCTACACCTTC,CASSQGDSTNYGYTF
TRBJ2-1,TRBV4-3,NA,NA,TGCGCCAGCAGCCAAGTGGTGGGAGCCCTTCAGTTCTTC,CASSQVVGALQFF